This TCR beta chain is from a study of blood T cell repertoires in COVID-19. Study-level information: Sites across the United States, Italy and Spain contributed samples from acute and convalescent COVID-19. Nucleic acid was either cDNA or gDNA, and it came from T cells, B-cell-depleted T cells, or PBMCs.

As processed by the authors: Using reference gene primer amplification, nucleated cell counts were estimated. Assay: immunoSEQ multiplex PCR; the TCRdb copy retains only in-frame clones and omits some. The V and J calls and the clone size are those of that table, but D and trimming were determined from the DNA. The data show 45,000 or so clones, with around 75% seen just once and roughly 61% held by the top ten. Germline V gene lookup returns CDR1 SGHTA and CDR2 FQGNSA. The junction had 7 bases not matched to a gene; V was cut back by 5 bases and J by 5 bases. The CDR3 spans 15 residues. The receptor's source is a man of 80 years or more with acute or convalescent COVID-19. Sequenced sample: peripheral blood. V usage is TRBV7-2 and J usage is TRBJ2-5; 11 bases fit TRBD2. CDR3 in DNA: TGTGCCAGCAGCCCGCTAGCGGGAGGTAGGGAGACCCAGTACTTC. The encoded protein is CASSPLAGGRETQYF.